Listed below are T cell receptor beta chains from one sample, sequenced in a study of CD8 T cells in Susac syndrome. TCRdb called the immunoSEQ multiplex PCR reads again in MiXCR, with one record for every CDR3 protein. The data contain 190,000 or so distinct CDR3 sequences, roughly 94% of them singletons. The sample consisted of CD4+ T cells from PBMCs. These receptors were taken from a human donor with multiple sclerosis. Both conserved end residues are part of each CDR3. Fields, in order: J gene, D gene, V gene, CDR3 protein, CDR3 DNA. A D gene is named only where the DNA matches it firmly.

TRBJ2-1	TRBD2	TRBV20-1	CSAVRTSGGREQFF	TGCAGTGCAGTCCGGACTAGCGGGGGCCGTGAGCAGTTCTTC
TRBJ1-4	TRBD1	TRBV30	CAGGAGGAGEKLFF	TGTGCTGGAGGGGCAGGGGGCGCAGGAGAAAAACTGTTTTTT
TRBJ1-6	.	TRBV5-4	CASSLDGVSPLHF	TGTGCCAGCAGCTTGGATGGGGTTTCACCCCTCCACTTT
TRBJ1-5	TRBD1	TRBV28	CASSPTGAMDQPQHF	TGTGCCAGCAGTCCGACAGGGGCAATGGATCAGCCCCAGCATTTT
TRBJ1-2	TRBD1	TRBV9	CASSDGTAYGYTF	TGTGCCAGCAGCGATGGGACAGCCTATGGCTACACCTTC
TRBJ2-3	.	TRBV6-1	CASRGGLQGYTDTQYF	TGTGCCAGCAGGGGCGGCCTTCAGGGATACACAGATACGCAGTATTTT
TRBJ2-2	TRBD1	TRBV29-1	CSVDRRQGPTGELFF	TGCAGCGTTGACCGTCGACAGGGCCCCACCGGGGAGCTGTTTTTT
TRBJ2-5	.	TRBV7-8	CASSLEQYQETQYF	TGTGCCAGCAGCTTAGAACAGTACCAAGAGACCCAGTACTTC
TRBJ2-1	.	TRBV12-3/TRBV12-4	CASSLRGQYNEQFF	TGTGCCAGCAGTTTACGAGGGCAGTACAATGAGCAGTTCTTC
TRBJ1-5	TRBD1	TRBV2	CASSSFLGQATKRPQHF	TGTGCCAGCAGTTCATTCCTAGGACAGGCCACCAAGAGGCCCCAGCATTTT
TRBJ1-1	.	TRBV29-1	CSVLGAGSGIAFF	TGCAGCGTCCTGGGGGCGGGCTCGGGTATAGCTTTCTTT
TRBJ1-2	.	TRBV29-1	CSGRRRDNYGYTF	TGCAGCGGCCGCCGCAGGGATAACTATGGCTACACCTTC
TRBJ1-1	.	TRBV29-1	CSVVGAEVTRDTEAFF	TGCAGCGTTGTGGGTGCCGAGGTCACGCGGGACACTGAAGCTTTCTTT
TRBJ1-2	TRBD1	TRBV14	CASSPKTGSGYTF	TGTGCCAGCAGCCCGAAGACAGGGAGTGGCTACACCTTC
TRBJ1-1	TRBD1	TRBV20-1	CSASRGQANTEAFF	TGCAGTGCTAGTAGAGGACAGGCGAACACTGAAGCTTTCTTT
TRBJ1-6	.	TRBV5-4	CASSLEGQTTLSPLHF	TGTGCCAGCAGCTTGGAAGGACAGACAACTCTATCACCCCTCCACTTT
TRBJ2-7	.	TRBV3-1	CASSQWAGGYEQYF	TGTGCCAGCAGCCAATGGGCAGGAGGCTACGAGCAGTACTTC
TRBJ1-1	TRBD1	TRBV9	CASSPLGTGGEAFF	TGTGCCAGCAGCCCACTCGGGACAGGGGGCGAGGCTTTCTTT
TRBJ1-2	TRBD1	TRBV29-1	CSARVGTGSGGYTF	TGCAGCGCGCGAGTAGGGACAGGGAGCGGAGGCTACACCTTC
TRBJ1-6	TRBD1	TRBV29-1	CSVGTGGDSPLHF	TGCAGCGTCGGGACAGGGGGCGATTCACCCCTCCACTTT
TRBJ2-5	.	TRBV9	CASSVGGKFQETQYF	TGTGCCAGCAGCGTAGGAGGAAAGTTTCAAGAGACCCAGTACTTC